These 6 T cell receptor beta chains were all obtained from the same sample, sequenced in a study of monozygotic twins with inflammatory bowel disease. TCRdb reprocessed the 5' RACE reads; each CDR3 protein has one entry and no DNA is given. Its listing shows under 130,000 distinct CDR3 sequences. The sequencing input was blood. The receptors were gathered from a human donor with ulcerative colitis or Crohn's disease, or a healthy co-twin of an affected twin (not recorded which).

The chain links TRBV5-1 to TRBJ1-2. Per germline, CDR1 SGHRS and CDR2 YFSETQ. The CDR3 runs 16 residues. CDR3 sequence reads: CASSPELRMVNYGYTF.

V is TRBV5-1 and J is TRBJ1-2; TCRdb's D call, TRBD1, is unchecked because there is no DNA. The CDR3 is 14 residues long. CDR1 and CDR2 (germline): SGHRS, YFSETQ. CDR3 region: CASSLEQGGYGYTF.

The rearrangement joins TRBV12-3 or TRBV12-4 to TRBJ2-7; TCRdb names TRBD2, which stays unverified in the absence of DNA. This CDR3 has 13 residues. The CDR3 loop is CASTPGLVYEQYF.

The chain employs TRBV6-1 and TRBJ1-5; there is no DNA to check the TCRdb D call of TRBD1. CDR1 and CDR2 (germline): MNHNS, SASEGT. The CDR3 totals 15 residues. The CDR3 spells CASSFDRAGNQSQHF.

The genes are TRBV5-1 and TRBJ2-1. CDR3 length: 15 amino acids. Germline V gene data show CDR1 as SGHRS and CDR2 as YFSETQ. CDR3 sequence: CASSLWSDTLNEQFF.

The chain combines TRBV30 with TRBJ1-1. Germline V gene lookup returns CDR1 GTSNPN and CDR2 SVGIG (reference sequence). The CDR3 runs to 11 residues. The chain's CDR3 is CAWSYGSEAFF.